These 5 T cell receptor beta chains were all obtained from the same sample, sequenced in a study of low-dose radiotherapy and immunotherapy resistance in tumors. Time point here: before trial treatment. Both TCRalpha and TCRbeta chains were reverse transcribed with V-gene-specific primers. TCRs were put through 20 to 25 PCR cycles of amplification with Phusion. A constant-region primer and the V-primer adapter served as the primer pair. MiXCR, run by TCRdb on the reads, gives a single entry per CDR3 protein. Among some 71,000 distinct CDR3 sequences listed, around 30% were seen once. Sequenced here: PBMCs, sampled before treatment. These TCRs come from a female donor with ovarian cancer.

This clonotype was seen repeatedly, ten times or more. The V call is TRBV7-3, the J call TRBJ2-1, with 8 bases lining up with TRBD2. The CDR3 has 24 amino acids. The V gene end was trimmed by 2 bases and the J gene end by 0 bases; junction bases not matched to a gene: 27. The V gene's germline CDR1 is SGHTA and CDR2 FQGTGA. As DNA, the CDR3 is TGTGCCAGCAGCTTACCACCCCCCGGCCTCGGGGCGGGGGGACTCCCCAGCTCCTACAATGAGCAGTTCTTC. It translates to CASSLPPPGLGAGGLPSSYNEQFF.

This clonotype was detected ten times or more. The chain couples TRBV4-1 to TRBJ2-7; the match to TRBD1 covers 8 bases. Trimming at V came to 3 bases and at J to 3 bases, leaving 7 bases not matched to a gene. The CDR3 is made up of 15 amino acids. CDR1 and CDR2 from the germline V gene are MGHRA and YSYEKL. The DNA for the CDR3 is TGCGCCAGCAGCCATCCCGGACAGGGTATCTACGAGCAGTACTTC. Translated, it gives CASSHPGQGIYEQYF.

This clonotype was detected ten times or more. The V gene is TRBV29-1, the J gene TRBJ2-5, with D maybe TRBD1 (6 bases). Germline CDR1 is SQVTM and CDR2 is ANQGSEA. The CDR3 spans 12 residues. This chain's CDR3 is CGGQITQETQYF. The DNA for the CDR3 is TGCGGCGGACAGATCACCCAAGAGACCCAGTACTTC.

The table lists this clonotype with many counts. The chain links TRBV2 to TRBJ1-1; D not certain. CDR3 length equals 12 residues. The V end lost 7 bases, the J end lost 1 base, and 7 bases lay between the germline ends. Germline V CDR1 and CDR2: SNHLY, FYNNEI. The CDR3 reads CASTARNTEAFF. The CDR3 nucleotides read TGTGCCAGCACGGCTAGGAACACTGAAGCTTTCTTT.

Of note for this clonotype: A far larger clone is one nucleotide away, so this likely arose from a read error. The chain uses TRBV6-8 and TRBJ2-3; tentative D call: TRBD1 (5 bases). V was cut by 8 bases and J by 10 bases, with 22 bases left in between. CDR1 is MNHGY, CDR2 SAAAGT, per germline. The CDR3 has 14 amino acids. The CDR3 spells CASCEVRQGGSQYF. CDR3 DNA: TGTGCCAGCTGTGAAGTTCGGCAGGGTGGTTCGCAGTATTTT.